This TCR beta chain was sequenced in a study of blood T cell repertoires in COVID-19. TCRdb keeps only in-frame clones here, not all; method: immunoSEQ multiplex PCR. The table records about 270,000 clones, about 81% of them present only once. Germline assignment: CDR1 SQVTM and CDR2 ANQGSEA. V gave up 2 bases and J gave up 3 bases, with 17 bases separating them. The CDR3 is 15 residues long. This chain connects TRBV29-1 to TRBJ2-7; TRBD2 is a possible D gene (5 bases). The material sequenced was peripheral blood. This TCR derives from a human donor with COVID-19, enrolled during active disease. The donor label of this sample is uncertain. The CDR3 protein is CSVELAAGQDYEQYF. The CDR3 DNA follows: TGCAGCGTTGAACTAGCTGCCGGGCAAGACTACGAGCAGTACTTC.